Below are 10 T cell receptor beta chains sequenced from a single sample in a study of T cell responses to AZD1222 COVID-19 vaccine. Sequencing used immunoSEQ multiplex PCR; TCRdb keeps in-frame clones, though not all of them. This sample has roughly 150,000 clones; about nine tenths occur once, and the top ten carry 2% to 2.5%. This sample comprised peripheral blood, obtained on day 0 of AZD1222 vaccination. Source of these receptors: an adult in good health.

The CDR3 spells CAWSGGSTHNEQFF. In DNA form, the CDR3 reads TGTGCCTGGAGCGGGGGGTCCACCCACAATGAGCAGTTCTTC. The chain joins TRBV30 to TRBJ2-1, with TRBD2 matching 7 bases. Germline assignment: CDR1 GTSNPN and CDR2 SVGIG (reference sequence). J gave up 5 bases and V 3 bases, and 7 bases lay outside the gene matches. This CDR3 is built from 14 residues.

The table lists this clone with a count of one. The chain recombines TRBV27 with TRBJ1-4; no firm D call. The CDR3 covers 14 residues. Per germline, CDR1 MNHEY and CDR2 SMNVEV (reference sequence). The V end was cut by 2 bases, the J end by 8 bases, with 12 bases between. CDR3 sequence (DNA): TGTGCCAGCAGTTTACGGCGCGGGCGAGAAAAACTGTTTTTT. This encodes CASSLRRGREKLFF.

The chain uses TRBV14 and TRBJ2-3; 8 positions match TRBD2. Per the germline V gene, CDR1 is SGHDN and CDR2 is FVKESK. With 4 bases clipped from V and 7 bases from J, the junction kept 13 bases outside the gene matches. This CDR3 comprises 16 residues. CDR3 DNA: TGTGCCAGCAGCCCAGAACTAGCGGCCCGAGGGTATACGCAGTATTTT. As protein: CASSPELAARGYTQYF. Full variable domain (remainder filled in from reference TRBV14 and TRBJ2-3): EAGVTQFPSHSVIEKGQTVTLRCDPISGHDNLYWYRRVMGKEIKFLLHFVKESKQDESGMPNNRFLAERTGGTYSTLKVQPAELEDSGVYFCASSPELAARGYTQYFGPGTRLTVL.

The rearrangement links TRBV6-2 or TRBV6-3 to TRBJ2-5; TRBD1 aligns across 8 bases. The CDR3 consists of 14 residues. V dropped 4 bases and J dropped 4; count of bases not matched to a gene: 5. The germline V gene encodes CDR1 MNHEY and CDR2 SVGEGT. This chain's CDR3 is CASSFGTGTETQYF. As DNA, the CDR3 is TGTGCCAGCAGTTTTGGGACAGGCACAGAGACCCAGTACTTC.

The J gene is TRBJ2-1, the V gene TRBV18, with D possibly matching TRBD2 (6 bases). Trimming left V 2 bases short and J 7 bases short, with 12 bases between. Per germline, CDR1 KGHSH and CDR2 LQKENI. This CDR3 has 14 residues. CDR3 protein: CASSPDLALNEQFF. Here the CDR3 DNA reads TGTGCCAGCTCACCAGATCTAGCGCTGAATGAGCAGTTCTTC.

The V gene is TRBV14, the J gene TRBJ2-7; 8 bases map to TRBD1. Looked up from germline, CDR1 is SGHDN and CDR2 is FVKESK. Trimming cost V 0 bases and J 3 bases; bases outside gene matches: 1. CDR3 length: 14 residues. CDR3 sequence (DNA): TGTGCCAGCAGCCAAGAGGGACAGGTCTACGAGCAGTACTTC. Translating gives CASSQEGQVYEQYF.

V usage is TRBV6-5 and J usage is TRBJ1-4; D is ambiguous. V was pared by 0 bases and J by 5 bases, with 10 bases between. CDR3 size: 15 residues. CDR1 is MNHEY, CDR2 SVGAGI, per germline. CDR3 region: CASSYSGSSNEKLFF. The CDR3 nucleotides read TGTGCCAGCAGTTACTCTGGGTCTTCAAATGAAAAACTGTTTTTT.

V is TRBV4-1 and J is TRBJ1-2, with D tentatively TRBD1 (5 bases). CDR1 and CDR2 (germline): MGHRA, YSYEKL. V was trimmed by 3 bases and J by 8 bases, leaving 22 bases between them. CDR3 length equals 16 residues. The CDR3 DNA reads as TGCGCCAGCAGCCAGGAAACGACCAGGGTAGTGGGGGGCTACACCTTC. It encodes CASSQETTRVVGGYTF.

This chain joins TRBV7-8 and TRBJ2-3; D gene unclear. Germline CDR1 is SGHVS and CDR2 is FQNEAQ. Trimming took off 5 bases at V and 2 bases at J, with 14 bases between the two ends. This CDR3 contains 15 residues. CDR3 DNA sequence: TGTGCCAGCAGCCGAGATCCAGTTTCCACAGATACGCAGTATTTT. Translating gives CASSRDPVSTDTQYF.

The chain employs TRBV29-1 and TRBJ2-2; weak D call: TRBD1 (5 bases). Germline assignment: CDR1 SQVTM and CDR2 ANQGSEA. The CDR3 extends over 14 amino acids. V was cut by 4 bases and J by 3 bases, with 12 bases left in between. The CDR3 here is CSVVSGADTGELFF. The DNA for the CDR3 is TGCAGCGTTGTTTCTGGGGCGGACACCGGGGAGCTGTTTTTT.